This is a list of T cell receptor beta chains from one sample in a study of CD8 T cells in ankylosing spondylitis. TCRdb ran MiXCR on the 5' RACE reads and lists one entry per CDR3 protein. The table includes about 220,000 distinct CDR3 sequences, approximately 7.3% detected once. The sample taken for sequencing was blood, either unsorted or a sorted T cell fraction (not recorded which). The source is a male donor with ankylosing spondylitis. CDR3s leave out the opening cysteine and the closing phenylalanine or tryptophan. A D gene is named only where the DNA matches it firmly.

v_call,d_call,cdr3_aa
TRBV11-2,NA,ASSLTPGSTDTQY
TRBV7-2,TRBD2,ASSLSGGLPSFPRNIQY
TRBV5-6,NA,ASTGGSNYGYT
TRBV2,NA,ASSEGVSGELF
TRBV3-1,TRBD2,AISPQRGSNEQL
TRBV9,NA,ASSDWGQGTGELF
TRBV4-1,TRBD2,ASSQDRSSGSYNEQF
TRBV7-9,NA,ASSAGGALGAF
TRBV4-2,NA,ASSQNPSLDEQF
TRBV7-9,TRBD1,ASRFTGTGGWNSPLH
TRBV13,NA,ASSPEEPVNTEAF
TRBV4-3,NA,ASSQDSASDQPQH
TRBV20-1,TRBD2,SARPGHRPSGSSYNEQF
TRBV27,NA,ASGRNEQF
TRBV6-5,NA,ASSYRQMNTGELF
TRBV24-1,TRBD2,ATSDGGSGTSGRSSQETQY
TRBV30,NA,AWSDRIYGYT
TRBV20-1,NA,SAGGGQDLYEQY
TRBV6-5,TRBD1,ASSYGTDTGELF
TRBV7-6,NA,ASSSRKNTEAF
TRBV7-2,NA,ASSTGNEQF
TRBV7-9,NA,ASSFDGGTEAF
TRBV10-3,TRBD2,AITQLAVYNEQF
TRBV11-2,TRBD2,ASSRSGRGNEQF
TRBV4-1,NA,ASSQYHGNQPQH
TRBV27,TRBD2,ASSYGTSGSSYEQY
TRBV6-6,NA,ASRSGAGELF
TRBV19,NA,ASSPRGGIYGYT
TRBV9,TRBD1,ASSPRTGSVYEQY
TRBV3-1,TRBD2,ASSPEVGRTSGRVTDTQY
TRBV7-9,NA,ASSSTGRGETQY
TRBV6-2/TRBV6-3,NA,ASEQGDSPYEQY
TRBV12-3/TRBV12-4,TRBD1,ASSPQGNEQF
TRBV6-4,NA,ASSDEGNGSPLH
TRBV20-1,NA,SASPIQGPSYEQY
TRBV9,NA,ASRADSPYNEQF
TRBV12-3/TRBV12-4,NA,ASRGGASGDTQY
TRBV7-2,NA,ASSSRTGSAGEAF
TRBV20-1,NA,SARQAYTDTQY
TRBV6-2/TRBV6-3,NA,ASSYPPWRVKNYGYT
TRBV27,NA,ASSFGQSYGYT
TRBV27,NA,ASSPWGQGESAEVYEQY
TRBV13,NA,AISGLNEQY
TRBV7-9,NA,ASSAPNEQF
TRBV29-1,NA,SVEEGNRVGEQY
TRBV27,TRBD1,ASSLDRGGEQY
TRBV27,NA,ASSRFSRTGLTDTQY
TRBV3-1,TRBD1,ASSQRTGRDQPQH
TRBV6-1,TRBD1,ASSQTGEEYTQY
TRBV2,NA,ASNGGWNQPQH
TRBV6-2/TRBV6-3,NA,ASKGGQWTDTQY
TRBV6-1,NA,ATVGSVINEQF
TRBV20-1,NA,SARGPRVNEQF
TRBV27,NA,ASSSRMQPYNEQF
TRBV5-5,NA,ASSWGQLTEAF
TRBV7-6,TRBD1,ASSLAPWTGHTGELF
TRBV4-2,TRBD2,ASSQISSGGFYEQF
TRBV29-1,NA,SVEAGKGVERYT